This T cell receptor beta chain was found in a study of T cells in Graves' hyperthyroidism and ophthalmopathy. What was amplified from RNA transcripts were TCR beta CDR3 regions. An initial round of RT-PCR targeting the TCR CDR3 relied on the HTBI primer set. TCRdb fed the multiplex PCR reads into MiXCR, producing one record per CDR3 protein. Of about 260,000 distinct CDR3 sequences in the sample, 20% to 25% were seen once. Ophthalmopathy patients had Clinical Activity Score at least 3, NOSPECS grade at least 4, duration under 3 months. Fresh 10 ml peripheral blood yielded PBMCs. In germline, CDR1 is SGHTS, CDR2 YDEGEE. The CDR3 has 12 residues. V gave up 7 bases and J gave up 2 bases, with 7 bases separating them.

Sequencing was carried out using blood. The chain couples TRBV5-8 to TRBJ2-1; D gene uncertain. The clonotype was recovered from a man aged 25-45 years with Graves' ophthalmopathy. The CDR3 sequence is CASGDTYNEQFF. The CDR3 DNA is TGTGCCAGCGGCGACACCTACAATGAGCAGTTCTTC. The entire variable domain, with the rest obtained from reference TRBV5-8 and TRBJ2-1, is as follows: EAGVTQSPTHLIKTRGQQATLRCSPISGHTSVYWYQQALGLGLQFLLWYDEGEERNRGNFPPRFSGRQFPNYSSELNVNALELEDSALYLCASGDTYNEQFFGPGTRLTVL.